The sequence of this T cell receptor (beta chain) was determined in a study of CD8 T cells in ankylosing spondylitis. General study results and limits: The study identified a TCR beta motif of roughly eight highly homologous variants that appeared characteristic of ankylosing spondylitis blood. Disease-linked clones had a CD8+ phenotype and relatively low frequency in peripheral blood.

TCRdb reanalysed the 5' RACE reads using MiXCR and keeps one entry per CDR3 protein. The table has 180,000 or so distinct CDR3 sequences, roughly 11% seen once. For this clonotype: Its antigen is still unknown.

CDR1 and CDR2 (germline): LNHDA, SQIVND (reference sequence). Trimming shortened V by 6 bases and J by 10 bases, and 13 bases separated the two germline ends. The CDR3 extends over 12 amino acids. The source material was blood, either unsorted or a sorted T cell fraction (not recorded which). The receptor's source is a male donor with ankylosing spondylitis or in good health (not recorded which). V and J are TRBV19 and TRBJ2-1, with no clear D. The CDR3 loop is CASRARTKEQFF. CDR3 DNA sequence: TGTGCCAGTAGGGCCCGAACAAAAGAGCAGTTCTTC.